This T cell receptor (beta chain) came from a study of T cells after yellow fever vaccination. This CDR3 has 15 residues. Germline CDR1 is MNHEY and CDR2 is SVGEGT. Trimming stripped 5 bases from V and 4 bases from J, with 16 bases between. TCRdb used MiXCR to reprocess the 5' RACE reads, holding one entry per CDR3 protein. The sample contains around 100,000 distinct CDR3 sequences, 8.4% of which appear only once. The chain recombines TRBV6-2 or TRBV6-3 with TRBJ2-3; tentative D call: TRBD2 (6 bases). The sequence was collected from a man younger than 40 who received the YFV17D yellow fever vaccine. Here the sequenced sample was CD8+ T cells sorted from PBMCs, taken 45 days after the yellow fever booster vaccination. CDR3 nucleotide sequence: TGTGCCAGCAGTCCTCCAGGGTCGGGAGCAGATACGCAGTATTTT. It specifies CASSPPGSGADTQYF.